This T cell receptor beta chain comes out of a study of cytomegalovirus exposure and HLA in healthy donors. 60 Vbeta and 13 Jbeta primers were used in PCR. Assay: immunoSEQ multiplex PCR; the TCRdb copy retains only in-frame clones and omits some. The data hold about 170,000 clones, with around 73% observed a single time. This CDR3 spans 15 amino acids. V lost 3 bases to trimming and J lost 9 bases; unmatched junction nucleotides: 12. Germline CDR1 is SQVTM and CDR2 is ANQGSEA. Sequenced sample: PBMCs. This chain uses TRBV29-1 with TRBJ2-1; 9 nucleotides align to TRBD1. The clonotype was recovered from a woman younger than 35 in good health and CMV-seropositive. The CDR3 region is CSVDKAQTGGTEQFF. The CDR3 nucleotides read TGCAGCGTTGATAAAGCCCAGACAGGGGGTACTGAGCAGTTCTTC.